This TCR beta chain was retrieved from a study of T cell changes during pregnancy in multiple sclerosis. Libraries were prepared by immunoSEQ multiplex PCR; TCRdb keeps only in-frame clonotypes and omits some of them. The table records approximately 57,000 clones, 90% to 95% of them present only once. Trimming removed 4 bases at V and 6 bases at J, with 13 bases between. Germline CDR1 is SEHNR and CDR2 is FQNEAQ (reference sequence). This CDR3 is built from 13 residues. J is TRBJ2-7 and V is TRBV7-9; the D gene is possibly TRBD2 (5 bases). The sequences come from CD4+ T cells from peripheral blood mononuclear cells, collected in the second trimester of pregnancy. This receptor was taken from a female donor with multiple sclerosis, enrolled in a pregnancy study. The CDR3 nucleotides read TGTGCCAGCAGCTATAGCGACTATGGCGAGCAGTACTTC. Translating it yields CASSYSDYGEQYF.